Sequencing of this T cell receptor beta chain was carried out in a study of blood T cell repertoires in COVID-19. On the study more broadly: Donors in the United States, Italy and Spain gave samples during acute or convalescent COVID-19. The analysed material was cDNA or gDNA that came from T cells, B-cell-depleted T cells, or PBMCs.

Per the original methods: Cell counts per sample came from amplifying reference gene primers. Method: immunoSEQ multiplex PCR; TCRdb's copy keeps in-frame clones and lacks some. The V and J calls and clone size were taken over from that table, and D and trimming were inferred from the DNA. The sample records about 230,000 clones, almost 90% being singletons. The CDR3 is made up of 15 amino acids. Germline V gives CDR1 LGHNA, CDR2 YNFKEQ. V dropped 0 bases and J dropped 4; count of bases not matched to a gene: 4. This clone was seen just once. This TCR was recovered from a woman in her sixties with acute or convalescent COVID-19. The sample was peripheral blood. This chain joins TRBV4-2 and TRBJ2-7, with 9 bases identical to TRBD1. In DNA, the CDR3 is TGTGCCAGCAGCCAAGAGCGGGACAGGGCTTACGAGCAGTACTTC. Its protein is CASSQERDRAYEQYF.